One and the same sample provided the 15 T cell receptor beta chains below, sequenced in a study of blood T cell repertoires in COVID-19. Sequencing was performed with immunoSEQ multiplex PCR; in TCRdb, only in-frame clones are kept and a portion is missing. The table lists about 150,000 clones, approximately 80% of them singletons. Specimen: PBMCs or T cells enriched from blood (not recorded which). The receptors shown here come from a woman between 45 and 60 years old who had recovered from COVID-19.

This chain links TRBV5-5 with TRBJ1-5, with a weak D call TRBD1 (6 bases). Trimming removed 4 bases at V and 3 bases at J, with 14 bases between. From germline, CDR1 is SGHKS and CDR2 YYEKEE (reference sequence). The CDR3 is 15 residues long. The CDR3 here is CASSPSGTINQPQHF. The CDR3 DNA is TGTGCCAGCAGCCCCTCCGGGACAATCAATCAGCCCCAGCATTTT.

V gene TRBV28 combines with J gene TRBJ1-2; a possible D gene is TRBD1 (6 bases). Germline V lookup: CDR1 MDHEN, CDR2 SYDVKM. The CDR3 contains 16 residues. V was clipped by 2 bases and J by 4 bases, with 17 bases between them. The CDR3 DNA reads TGTGCCAGCAGTTTAAGGGAGCTGCAGGGGCTCTATGGCTACACCTTC. It yields the protein CASSLRELQGLYGYTF.

The chain combines TRBV5-1 with TRBJ1-3; TRBD1 matches at 11 bases. Germline values: CDR1 SGHRS, CDR2 YFSETQ. The CDR3 runs to 17 residues. Trimming cost V 3 bases and J 3 bases; bases outside gene matches: 8. CDR3 sequence reads: CASSSGQGGHYGNTIYF. In DNA form, the CDR3 reads TGCGCCAGCAGCTCGGGACAGGGGGGTCATTATGGAAACACCATATATTTT.

The gene calls are TRBV19 and TRBJ2-5, with D maybe TRBD1 (5 bases). The CDR3 runs to 13 residues. The V end lost 7 bases, the J end lost 5 bases, and 14 bases lay between the germline ends. CDR1 LNHDA and CDR2 SQIVND come from the germline V gene (reference sequence). CDR3 bases: TGTGCCAGTACCTCGAGCCCAGGGGAGACCCAGTACTTC. It yields the protein CASTSSPGETQYF.

The V gene is TRBV5-6, the J gene TRBJ1-4, with D possibly being TRBD1 (5 bases). The germline gives CDR1 SGHDT, CDR2 YYEEEE. This CDR3 comprises 13 residues. Trimming cost V 0 bases and J 14 bases, with 14 bases left between them. The CDR3: CASSLGQGYVLFF. The CDR3 DNA follows: TGTGCCAGCAGCTTGGGCCAGGGCTATGTCCTGTTTTTT. The entire variable domain, with the rest obtained from reference TRBV5-6 and TRBJ1-4, is as follows: DAGVTQSPTHLIKTRGQQVTLRCSPKSGHDTVSWYQQALGQGPQFIFQYYEEEERQRGNFPDRFSGHQFPNYSSELNVNALLLGDSALYLCASSLGQGYVLFFGSGTQLSVL.

This clone has more than one count but fewer than ten. The chain joins TRBV6-1 to TRBJ1-2; D not certain. The germline gives CDR1 MNHNS, CDR2 SASEGT. CDR3 length equals 14 residues. V was clipped by 1 base and J by 6 bases, with 12 bases between them. CDR3 in amino acids: CASSEVVGPHGYTF. The DNA of the CDR3 is TGTGCCAGCAGTGAAGTTGTTGGCCCCCATGGCTACACCTTC.

The chain carries TRBV28 and TRBJ1-6; TRBD1 agrees at 9 bases. Per the germline V gene, CDR1 is MDHEN and CDR2 is SYDVKM. Losses at the gene ends were 9 bases for V and 7 bases for J; bases not matched to a gene: 7. CDR3 length equals 14 residues. CDR3 protein: CASLTGTGNSPLHF. The CDR3 region has the DNA TGTGCCAGTTTGACCGGGACAGGGAATTCACCCCTCCACTTT.

The chain uses TRBV19 and TRBJ1-1; no firm D call. Trimming pared 5 bases from V and 7 bases from J, leaving 14 bases between. The V gene's germline CDR1 is LNHDA and CDR2 SQIVND (reference sequence). The CDR3 contains 13 residues. DNA for the CDR3: TGTGCCAGTAGTGACGATTCAGGCCTTGAAGCTTTCTTT. Residues: CASSDDSGLEAFF. The full variable domain, its missing parts supplied by reference TRBV19 and TRBJ1-1, is DGGITQSPKYLFRKEGQNVTLSCEQNLNHDAMYWYRQDPGQGLRLIYYSQIVNDFQKGDIAEGYSVSREKKESFPLTVTSAQKNPTAFYLCASSDDSGLEAFFGQGTRLTVV.

J is TRBJ1-2 and V is TRBV7-9; D may be TRBD1 (5 bases). The CDR3 runs 13 residues. V was trimmed by 5 bases and J by 6 bases, leaving 13 bases between them. Germline-derived CDR1 and CDR2 are SEHNR and FQNEAQ (reference sequence). DNA for the CDR3: TGTGCCAGCAGCCCCCAGGGTCTCGATGGCTACACCTTC. Its protein is CASSPQGLDGYTF.

This clone was seen once. The chain is built from TRBV7-2 and TRBJ2-1; a weak D match, TRBD2 (6 bases). CDR3 size: 14 residues. The germline V gene encodes CDR1 SGHTA and CDR2 FQGNSA. V lost 3 bases, J lost 6 bases, and 12 bases lay in between. The CDR3 loop is CASSFTSWSNEQFF. The CDR3 nucleotides are TGTGCCAGCAGCTTCACTAGCTGGAGCAATGAGCAGTTCTTC.

This clone was counted a few times. The rearrangement uses TRBV3-1 (or the pseudogene TRBV3-2) and TRBJ1-6; D is perhaps TRBD1 (5 bases). V was pared by 1 base and J by 10 bases, with 23 bases between. Germline V gene sequence: CDR1 LGHDT, CDR2 YNNKEL (reference sequence). The CDR3 totals 18 residues. CDR3 sequence: CASSQGTWGGPSVSPLHF. The CDR3 nucleotides read TGTGCCAGCAGCCAAGGTACTTGGGGGGGTCCTAGCGTCTCACCCCTCCACTTT.

This clone was seen a single time. This chain uses TRBV18 with TRBJ1-2, with TRBD1 matching over 10 bases. The CDR3 has 16 residues. CDR1 and CDR2 from the germline V gene are KGHSH and LQKENI. J lost 5 bases, V lost 0 bases, and 6 bases had no gene match. The CDR3 sequence is CASSPPGQGEGYGYTF. CDR3 sequence (DNA): TGTGCCAGCTCACCACCCGGACAGGGGGAAGGTTATGGCTACACCTTC.

This clone was seen only once. The CDR3 DNA follows: TGTGCCAGTAGTATAAGCCGTCTGAATGAGCAGTTCTTC. Translation: CASSISRLNEQFF. This chain uses TRBV19 with TRBJ2-1, with D unresolved. Trimming took 2 bases from V and 7 from J, leaving 9 bases between them. CDR3 size: 13 residues. Germline CDR1 LNHDA, CDR2 SQIVND (reference sequence).

The sample holds one count of this clone. This chain connects TRBV3-1 (or the pseudogene TRBV3-2) to TRBJ1-2, with D possibly being TRBD1 (5 bases). CDR3 length: 14 residues. Germline CDR1 LGHDT, CDR2 YNNKEL (reference sequence). V dropped 1 base and J dropped 8 bases, with 14 bases sitting between them. CDR3 in DNA: TGTGCCAGCAGCCAAGTGAGCCCGGGGGTAGGCTACACCTTC. Translated, it gives CASSQVSPGVGYTF.

Ten or more counts support this clone. The chain has TRBV7-6 and TRBJ1-1; 8 nucleotides align to TRBD1. The germline V gene has CDR1 SGHVS and CDR2 FNYEAQ. Germline trimming cut 5 bases from V and 2 bases from J; bases unmatched to any gene: 4. The CDR3 covers 14 residues. CDR3 residues: CASSKDRVNTEAFF. The DNA of the CDR3 is TGTGCCAGCAGCAAGGACAGGGTCAACACTGAAGCTTTCTTT.